This TCR beta chain was found in a study of blood T cells in healthy people across ages. The V end lost 0 bases, the J end lost 6 bases, and 13 bases lay between the germline ends. Germline V gene data show CDR1 as SGDLS and CDR2 as YYNGEE. This CDR3 comprises 15 residues. PCR was performed a second time for about 6 to 12 cycles using a sample-barcoded 5' primer and a J-beta primer mix. MiXCR, applied by TCRdb to the 5' RACE reads, yields one record per CDR3 protein. The sample includes under 1,000,000 distinct CDR3 sequences, about 36% seen only once; the top ten take 13%. The TCR comes from a young man in good health. Sequencing was performed on blood. The chain carries TRBV9 and TRBJ2-4; D call uncertain. CDR3 DNA sequence: TGTGCCAGCAGCGTAGCACCAGGCTCTAGAAACATTCAGTACTTC. Protein product: CASSVAPGSRNIQYF.